Shown below are 18 T cell receptor beta chains from a single sample sequenced in a study of blood T cell repertoires in COVID-19 (dated by TCRdb to between 2020 and 2021). The library relied on the immunoSEQ multiplex PCR assay. Held by TCRdb, this immuneACCESS table contains in-frame sequences only and omits some clones. Under half of the omission traces to an unresolved V gene where checked; the cause of the rest is unknown. Across this sample there are about 70,000 clones, with 90% seen only once. The ten largest clones capture 1.4% to 1.5% of the sample. Source material: peripheral blood. The receptors shown here come from a man in his fifties with acute or convalescent COVID-19.

The rearrangement joins TRBV30 to TRBJ2-2; D is uncertain. Germline CDR1 and CDR2: GTSNPN and SVGIG (reference sequence). The V end lost 0 bases, the J end lost 8 bases, and 7 bases lay between the germline ends. The CDR3 totals 12 residues. The CDR3 DNA follows: TGTGCCTGGAGTGTACTTTCTGGGGAGCTGTTTTTT. Residues: CAWSVLSGELFF.

This clone was observed a single time. This chain links TRBV5-8 with TRBJ1-4; TRBD1 aligns across 9 bases. The V gene's germline CDR1 is SGHTS and CDR2 YDEGEE. V trimming: 4 bases; J trimming: 3 bases; junction bases outside the gene matches: 7. This CDR3 contains 16 residues. The DNA of the CDR3 is TGTGCCAGCAGCAAAACAGGGGGCTTTTCTAATGAAAAACTGTTTTTT. It encodes CASSKTGGFSNEKLFF.

This chain joins TRBV19 and TRBJ1-4; possibly TRBD1 for D (5 bases). CDR1 and CDR2 (germline): LNHDA, SQIVND (reference sequence). The CDR3 spans 15 residues. V gave up 7 bases and J gave up 2 bases, with 14 bases separating them. The CDR3 bases are TGTGCCAGTAAGCGGGGGTACGCTACTAATGAAAAACTGTTTTTT. Translation gives CASKRGYATNEKLFF.

This sequence joins TRBV6-1 and TRBJ1-2; no firm D call. The CDR3 is 13 amino acids. Germline V CDR1 and CDR2: MNHNS, SASEGT. Trimming left V 3 bases short and J 7 bases short, with 12 bases between. This CDR3 reads CASSDAEAFGYTF. The CDR3 coding sequence is TGTGCCAGCAGTGACGCCGAAGCCTTTGGCTACACCTTC.

The rearrangement uses TRBV28 and TRBJ1-4; D may be TRBD1 (6 bases). V lost 5 bases to trimming and J lost 8 bases, with 12 bases between them. Germline CDR1 is MDHEN and CDR2 is SYDVKM. The CDR3 loop spans 13 amino acids. DNA for the CDR3: TGTGCCAGCAGTAGGGGGACGGAGGAAAAACTGTTTTTT. This gives the protein CASSRGTEEKLFF.

This chain connects TRBV18 to TRBJ2-1; 8 nucleotides match TRBD1. Losses at the gene ends were 4 bases for V and 4 bases for J; bases not matched to a gene: 6. This CDR3 is built from 15 residues. Per the germline V gene, CDR1 is KGHSH and CDR2 is LQKENI. DNA of the CDR3: TGTGCCAGCTCACTGGGACAGGTAATGTACAATGAGCAGTTCTTC. Amino acid sequence: CASSLGQVMYNEQFF. The full variable domain, its missing parts supplied by reference TRBV18 and TRBJ2-1, is NAGVMQNPRHLVRRRGQEARLRCSPMKGHSHVYWYRQLPEEGLKFMVYLQKENIIDESGMPKERFSAEFPKEGPSILRIQQVVRGDSAAYFCASSLGQVMYNEQFFGPGTRLTVL.

V usage is TRBV28 and J usage is TRBJ1-5; D gene uncertain. With 4 bases removed from V and 0 bases from J, the gap between germline ends came to 16 bases. Germline V CDR1 and CDR2: MDHEN, SYDVKM. This CDR3 has 17 amino acids. CDR3 bases: TGTGCCAGCAGTTATGTTGGGAGGCGGGATAGCAATCAGCCCCAGCATTTT. It codes for CASSYVGRRDSNQPQHF.

The chain joins TRBV9 to TRBJ2-2; D ambiguous. Germline V gene lookup returns CDR1 SGDLS and CDR2 YYNGEE. V was cut by 0 bases and J by 4 bases, with 7 bases left in between. The CDR3 totals 14 residues. This chain's CDR3 is CASSVAWLTGELFF. CDR3 nucleotides: TGTGCCAGCAGCGTAGCCTGGCTCACCGGGGAGCTGTTTTTT.

This chain uses TRBV27 with TRBJ2-3; the match to TRBD2 covers 9 bases. The CDR3 is 16 residues long. Trimming removed 4 bases from V and 6 bases from J; junction bases left unmatched: 11. Looked up from germline, CDR1 is MNHEY and CDR2 is SMNVEV (reference sequence). Here the CDR3 DNA reads TGTGCCAGCAGTTCACGGGGAGCGGGGGGTCTGGATACGCAGTATTTT. Its translation is CASSSRGAGGLDTQYF.

The V gene is TRBV5-1, the J gene TRBJ2-1, with D uncertain. The germline V gene has CDR1 SGHRS and CDR2 YFSETQ. This CDR3 is 15 amino acids long. The V and J ends lost 2 bases and 0 bases respectively, with 9 bases between them. For the CDR3, the DNA is TGCGCCAGCAGCTTAACAGTTACCTCCTACAATGAGCAGTTCTTC. Its translation: CASSLTVTSYNEQFF.

The chain has TRBV18 and TRBJ2-3; 13 bases match TRBD2. The CDR3 consists of 17 residues. The V gene's germline CDR1 is KGHSH and CDR2 LQKENI. With 0 bases clipped from V and 0 bases from J, the junction kept 0 bases outside the gene matches. The CDR3 spells CASSPPTSGGSTDTQYF. The CDR3 region has the DNA TGTGCCAGCTCACCACCGACTAGCGGGGGGAGCACAGATACGCAGTATTTT.

On this clone: Other DNA sequences within the sample encode an identical CDR3. The V call is TRBV11-2, the J call TRBJ1-5; D possibly corresponds to TRBD1 (5 bases). The V gene lost 0 bases and the J gene lost 1 base, with 7 bases spanning the gap. The CDR3 sequence is 15 residues long. CDR1 is SGHAT, CDR2 FQNNGV, per germline. The chain's CDR3 is CASSLDPGSNQPQHF. DNA for the CDR3: TGTGCCAGCAGCTTAGATCCAGGGAGCAATCAGCCCCAGCATTTT.

The V gene is TRBV4-1, the J gene TRBJ2-5; D is undetermined. Germline values: CDR1 MGHRA, CDR2 YSYEKL. The CDR3 extends over 16 amino acids. With 1 base removed from V and 4 bases from J, the gap between germline ends came to 16 bases. The CDR3 spells CASSQVTSDHRETQYF. The CDR3 nucleotides are TGCGCCAGCAGCCAAGTAACAAGTGACCACAGAGAGACCCAGTACTTC.

The count of this clone is one. The chain is built from TRBV5-1 and TRBJ1-2; D remains unclear. In germline, CDR1 is SGHRS, CDR2 YFSETQ. CDR3 length: 15 amino acids. Trimming cost V 3 bases and J 3 bases, with 15 bases left between them. CDR3: CASSYVGEADYGYTF. The DNA of the CDR3 is TGCGCCAGCAGCTATGTTGGGGAAGCGGACTATGGCTACACCTTC.

The chain employs TRBV7-6 and TRBJ2-1; 13 nucleotides match TRBD2. J lost 8 bases, V lost 3 bases, and 7 bases had no gene match. CDR1 is SGHVS and CDR2 is FNYEAQ in the germline V gene. CDR3 length equals 16 residues. The CDR3 spells CASSLPGLAGSHEQFF. CDR3 sequence (DNA): TGTGCCAGCAGCTTGCCGGGACTAGCGGGATCTCATGAGCAGTTCTTC.

The genes are TRBV3-1 (or the pseudogene TRBV3-2) and TRBJ2-1; the match to TRBD2 covers 9 bases. The CDR3 length is 15 residues. CDR1 and CDR2 from the germline V gene are LGHDT and YNNKEL (reference sequence). The trim removed 4 bases at V and 4 bases at J, leaving 5 bases unmatched. The CDR3: CASSPLAGGYNEQFF. CDR3 DNA: TGTGCCAGCAGCCCCTTGGCGGGGGGGTACAATGAGCAGTTCTTC.

The chain employs TRBV3-1 (or the pseudogene TRBV3-2) and TRBJ1-6, with a tentative D call TRBD1 (6 bases). The germline CDR1 and CDR2 sequences are LGHDT and YNNKEL (reference sequence). The V end was cut by 0 bases, the J end by 7 bases, with 10 bases between. The CDR3 runs to 15 residues. CDR3 region: CASSQDNRDNSPLHF. The CDR3 bases are TGTGCCAGCAGCCAAGATAACAGGGACAATTCACCCCTCCACTTT.

V and J are TRBV6-2 or TRBV6-3 and TRBJ1-4; the D is unclear. Germline V CDR1 and CDR2: MNHEY, SVGEGT. This CDR3 is 15 amino acids long. The V and J ends lost 5 bases and 2 bases respectively, with 12 bases between them. The CDR3 coding sequence is TGTGCCAGCAGTGACGGAGCACACACTAATGAAAAACTGTTTTTT. Translating gives CASSDGAHTNEKLFF.